A selection of T cell receptor beta chains follows, all from one sample in a study of shared clonotypes between healthy human individuals. Generated by immunoSEQ multiplex PCR, the TCRdb table keeps only in-frame clones and is missing some. This sample has 2,100,000 or so clones, with around 95% found just once. The sample comprised naive CD4+ T cells sorted from blood. The receptors shown here come from a man aged 18 to 30 in good health. Each CDR3 is given without its conserved first and last residue. The order of the fields is CDR3 length, V gene, D gene, CDR3 protein. A D gene is named only where the DNA matches it firmly.

10 TRBV5-6 . ASSLRGWGYT
13 TRBV14 TRBD1 ASSRTGAGLYGYT
12 TRBV2 . ASNRRQANTEAF
12 TRBV5-4 . ASSLGRGGETQY
11 TRBV28 . ASSQGVGYGYT
12 TRBV11-2 TRBD2 ASSQTSGPYEQY
12 TRBV5-1 TRBD1 ASRAGTGNQPQH
13 TRBV4-3 . ASSQDTAGVETQY
12 TRBV7-2 TRBD2 ASSTGLAGETQY
10 TRBV10-2 . ASSDSPARGY
11 TRBV2 . ATRGSNTGELF
12 TRBV18 . ASSPQGLVEKLF
13 TRBV6-5 . ASSYATRNHYEQY
12 TRBV6-4 . ASSVNEGAGEQY
12 TRBV6-6 . ASSYSNVVTGYT
12 TRBV7-9 . ASSLRIGTGELF
15 TRBV5-8 . ASSRMTPLGHNSPLH
10 TRBV29-1 . SVSGNSYEQY
13 TRBV7-2 . ASSSRGLYKETQY
12 TRBV6-1 TRBD1 ASSESGGDEKLF
17 TRBV19 TRBD2 ASSIGTSGGDLLQETQY
12 TRBV6-5 TRBD2 ASNPGGRGDTQY
13 TRBV19 . ASSRGRIPSYEQY
10 TRBV4-2 . ASSQDRYEQY
13 TRBV7-9 . ASSLGGHLNTEAF
12 TRBV5-1 TRBD1 ASSLRGLGTEAF
12 TRBV5-1 . ASSPGALGNTIY
12 TRBV18 TRBD1 ASSPPGQRSEQY
13 TRBV9 . ASSNPPGPGNTIY
13 TRBV6-1 . ASSHLFWIEETQY
13 TRBV19 . ASTSGTANNQPQH
11 TRBV5-1 . ASTRRGGTEQF
11 TRBV7-2 . ASRSPSTDTQY
11 TRBV30 . AWGNRVNSPLH
13 TRBV18 . ASSLREGVGQPQH
15 TRBV30 . AWDSGTKFSYNSPLH
13 TRBV7-2 . ASSSGYRAGQPQH
17 TRBV4-1 TRBD2 ASSLARLAGVLGTDTQY
14 TRBV4-1 TRBD1 ASSQDRGQGRQPQH
12 TRBV18 . ASSRGLYVYEQY
11 TRBV5-4 . ASSFGATVEQY
14 TRBV14 TRBD2 ASSPPLAGESETQY
11 TRBV19 . ASSIKSSYEQY
14 TRBV11-3 TRBD2 ASSFGTSGGPDTQY
16 TRBV11-2 TRBD1 ASSLSNSRTGYFYEQY
17 TRBV10-3 TRBD1 AIRNSRTGAPFMNTEAF
12 TRBV19 . ASTPQQGAQPQH
14 TRBV4-1 . ASSQDGSGIGGIEY
11 TRBV4-1 . ASAVPLNNEQF
13 TRBV11-2 . ASSPRYDSPGDYT
13 TRBV7-8 TRBD1 ASSARTGNGQPQH
15 TRBV5-6 . ASSLHGTGTQNTEAF
13 TRBV6-5 . ASRKPGLGDEKLF
13 TRBV5-6 . ASSLSPKKADTQY
11 TRBV2 TRBD1 ASSQGAPRTQY
9 TRBV7-2 . ASRDVAAQY
12 TRBV6-6 TRBD1 ASTLDRSYNEQF
12 TRBV7-9 TRBD1 ASSQRQGAYEQY
15 TRBV27 . ASSSPSVPGQTYEQY
15 TRBV19 . ASTLSEYDGAREEQY